This TCR beta chain was captured by sequencing in a study of blood T cell repertoires in COVID-19. The CDR3 is 15 residues long. V lost 6 bases and J lost 0, with 12 bases in between. Germline V gene lookup returns CDR1 SNHLY and CDR2 FYNNEI. Repertoires were generated with immunoSEQ multiplex PCR, while TCRdb's copy carries only in-frame clones and drops some. The table records about 320,000 clones, 85% to 90% of them present only once. This receptor was identified in a woman aged 18-29 years who had recovered from COVID-19. Sequencing input: PBMCs or T cells enriched from blood (not recorded which). The chain carries TRBV2 and TRBJ1-5, with a weak D call TRBD1 (5 bases). As DNA, the CDR3 is TGTGCCAGCAGCAGGGATCCTTATAGCAATCAGCCCCAGCATTTT. Translating gives CASSRDPYSNQPQHF.